These 14 T cell receptor beta chains were all obtained from the same sample, sequenced in a study of CD8 T cells in Susac syndrome. RNA was extracted with the RNeasy kit, and a quantity of roughly 0.5 to 1 ug was reverse transcribed using random hexamers. TCRdb reanalysed the immunoSEQ multiplex PCR reads using MiXCR and keeps one entry per CDR3 protein. The data contain about 440,000 distinct CDR3 sequences, about 85% of them singletons. The sample comprised CD8+ T cells from PBMCs. All receptors derive from a human donor with multiple sclerosis.

The chain recombines TRBV6-5 with TRBJ1-1; D may be TRBD1 (6 bases). CDR3 length: 13 amino acids. V lost 6 bases to trimming and J lost 3 bases, with 11 bases between them. The V gene's germline CDR1 is MNHEY and CDR2 SVGAGI. CDR3 protein: CASREQGYTEAFF. The CDR3 DNA is TGTGCCAGCAGGGAACAGGGATACACTGAAGCTTTCTTT.

The V and J genes are TRBV10-2 and TRBJ2-3; D is tentatively TRBD1 or TRBD2 (5 bases each). The CDR3 is 12 residues long. Germline V gene lookup returns CDR1 WSHSY and CDR2 SAAADI. Trimming removed 4 bases at V and 6 bases at J, with 8 bases between. As DNA, the CDR3 is TGCGCCAGCAGTGGGGGGTCTGATACGCAGTATTTT. Translated: CASSGGSDTQYF.

This clonotype has more than one count but fewer than ten. The chain carries TRBV7-6 and TRBJ2-3, with no clear D. V lost 4 bases and J lost 6, with 11 bases in between. The CDR3 runs 13 residues. CDR1 and CDR2 (germline): SGHVS, FNYEAQ. The CDR3 DNA is TGTGCCAGCAGCTCGTCCCAGTTGGATACGCAGTATTTT. This sequence encodes CASSSSQLDTQYF.

The chain carries TRBV6-1 and TRBJ2-1; D is ambiguous. Germline CDR1 MNHNS, CDR2 SASEGT. Trimming cost V 3 bases and J 0 bases, with 6 bases left between them. CDR3 length: 14 residues. CDR3 sequence (DNA): TGTGCCAGCAGTGATCAATACTCCTACAATGAGCAGTTCTTC. Translating gives CASSDQYSYNEQFF.

V is TRBV11-2 and J is TRBJ2-3; 10 nucleotides agree with TRBD2. There are 16 residues in the CDR3. The V gene's germline CDR1 is SGHAT and CDR2 FQNNGV. The V gene end was trimmed by 5 bases and the J gene end by 2 bases; junction bases not matched to a gene: 7. CDR3 coding DNA: TGTGCCAGCAGCCCGGGCAGCGGGAGGGCCACAGATACGCAGTATTTT. Residues: CASSPGSGRATDTQYF.

This clonotype was seen more than once but under ten times. The rearrangement joins TRBV7-9 to TRBJ2-3; the D gene is possibly TRBD1 (6 bases). This CDR3 is built from 12 residues. CDR1 is SEHNR and CDR2 is FQNEAQ in the germline V gene (reference sequence). The germline V and J ends were trimmed by 5 bases and 4 bases, with 7 bases remaining between them. CDR3 protein: CASSQGSDTQYF. For the CDR3, the DNA is TGTGCCAGCAGCCAGGGGTCAGATACGCAGTATTTT.

The V gene is TRBV11-2, the J gene TRBJ2-1, with D perhaps assigned TRBD1 or TRBD2 (5 bases each). The length of the CDR3 is 14 residues. The ends were cut back, 7 bases at V and 2 bases at J, with 12 bases in the middle. Germline CDR1 SGHAT, CDR2 FQNNGV. The CDR3 loop reads CASNFGTPYNEQFF. In nucleotides, the CDR3 is TGTGCCAGCAACTTCGGGACGCCCTACAATGAGCAGTTCTTC.

The chain is built from TRBV9 and TRBJ2-2, with 8 bases identical to TRBD2. The J segment lost 7 bases and the V segment lost 1 base, leaving 6 bases of the junction unmatched. Germline V lookup: CDR1 SGDLS, CDR2 YYNGEE. The CDR3 loop spans 15 amino acids. CDR3 bases: TGTGCCAGCAGCGTACTAGCGGGTGTTGGCGGGGAGCTGTTTTTT. It translates to CASSVLAGVGGELFF.

The chain is built from TRBV29-1 and TRBJ1-2; 9 nucleotides match TRBD1. V shed 4 bases, J shed 4 bases, and the junction held 4 bases outside the gene matches. The CDR3 contains 13 residues. Germline CDR1 and CDR2: SQVTM and ANQGSEA. The CDR3 DNA follows: TGCAGCGTTGTGACAGGGGGGGGCTATGGCTACACCTTC. Translation: CSVVTGGGYGYTF.

The chain carries TRBV6-5 and TRBJ2-1; D remains ambiguous. The CDR3 sequence is 15 residues long. The germline V gene encodes CDR1 MNHEY and CDR2 SVGAGI. Trimming took 0 bases from V and 4 from J, leaving 10 bases between them. The CDR3 reads CASSYSMPAYNEQFF. Written as DNA, the CDR3 is TGTGCCAGCAGTTACTCGATGCCGGCTTACAATGAGCAGTTCTTC.

The rearrangement uses TRBV10-3 and TRBJ1-1; D not certain. Germline-derived CDR1 and CDR2 are ENHRY and SYGVKD. The length of the CDR3 is 14 residues. With 3 bases removed from V and 0 bases from J, the gap between germline ends came to 8 bases. The CDR3 loop is CAISDETVNTEAFF. DNA of the CDR3: TGTGCCATCAGTGACGAAACGGTGAACACTGAAGCTTTCTTT.

This chain joins TRBV7-2 and TRBJ2-1; D tentatively fits TRBD1 or TRBD2 (5 bases each). The CDR3 is made up of 13 amino acids. From germline, CDR1 is SGHTA and CDR2 FQGNSA. V was clipped by 4 bases and J by 7 bases, with 11 bases between them. The CDR3: CASSYGTRNEQFF. CDR3 sequence (DNA): TGTGCCAGCAGCTACGGGACGAGGAATGAGCAGTTCTTC.

The chain links TRBV29-1 to TRBJ2-2, with D possibly being TRBD1 (6 bases). V gave up 6 bases and J gave up 4 bases, with 18 bases separating them. This CDR3 is built from 15 residues. Germline assignment: CDR1 SQVTM and CDR2 ANQGSEA. The CDR3 region has the DNA TGCAGCGTCCGGCTAGCCCTACAGGGCACCGGGGAGCTGTTTTTT. This sequence encodes CSVRLALQGTGELFF.

The V and J genes are TRBV3-1 and TRBJ1-6, with D possibly TRBD1 on 5 matching bases. The V gene lost 3 bases and the J gene lost 10 bases, with 16 bases spanning the gap. CDR1 is LGHDT, CDR2 YNNKEL, per germline (reference sequence). This CDR3 contains 15 residues. In DNA, the CDR3 is TGTGCCAGCAGCCAGACGGGCAGGGCGGAATCACCCCTCCACTTT. This encodes CASSQTGRAESPLHF.